The subject of this entry is one T cell receptor (beta chain). In its sample, this clone was seen once. Its antigen target is currently unknown. The record has no base qualities; no much larger clone is one base away. This specimen belongs to a study of blood T cell repertoires in COVID-19 (dated by TCRdb to 2020 to 2022). Turning to the overall study: Samples from collaborators originated in the United States, Italy and Spain and spanned both the acute and convalescent phases of COVID-19. The material from the prospective study consisted of cDNA or gDNA derived from T cells, B-cell-depleted T cells, or PBMCs. The dataset comprised deeply sampled blood TCRbeta repertoires from subjects exposed to, actively infected with, or recovered from COVID-19. The repertoires were released in a freely available public database meant as a resource for research on the immune response to SARS-CoV-2. Samples were obtained from the ongoing ImmuneRACE study (first 160 participants) and from about 1,300 subjects provided by 6 global collaborators. Sample metadata almost always included a de-identified subject ID, COVID-19 status, age in years and sex. Where HLA class I and class II types were available, the types were taken from metadata supplied by the sample provider, not from assay-based typing.

TCRbeta CDR3 regions were amplified from genomic DNA using the immunoSEQ Assay, a bias-controlled multiplex PCR. Under the source paper's analysis protocol: The number of nucleated cells in each sample was estimated from the amplification of reference gene primers within the assay. Sequence reads were collapsed and filtered to measure the absolute abundance of every unique TCRbeta CDR3 rearrangement. For each sample, productive Simpson clonality was calculated by taking the square root of Simpson's diversity index across productive rearrangements. TCRdb obtained this table from immuneACCESS and retained in-frame rearrangements with V and J assigned. These tables miss some clones; where compared with another copy, unresolved V genes account for less than half of the shortfall, and the remainder is unexplained. V, J and clone size are those of that table, while D and trimming were read from the DNA. The sample table lists around 300,000 clones, roughly 90% of them with a count of one. The biggest ten clones account for 1.7% of the sample.

Enrolling through a virtual design, the prospective study's participants ranged in age from roughly 18 to 90 years and lived across 20 to 30 United States geographic areas. Cohort assignment in the prospective study relied on participant-reported clinical history from a screening survey and a study questionnaire. ImmuneRACE Cohort 3 recovered participants were defined by two consecutive negative NP/OP PCR tests, healthcare professional clearance, or symptom resolution. Mobile phlebotomists in the prospective study collected whole blood, serum and a nasopharyngeal or oropharyngeal swab from every participant. Prospective study participants could optionally give additional blood draws and questionnaires over a roughly 2-month period. Prospective study blood samples were shipped either frozen or at room temperature before DNA extraction. V lost 3 bases and J lost 8 bases, and the count of bases not matched to a germline gene is 10. The CDR3 runs 15 amino acids, cysteine and phenylalanine included. Of the read, only the CDR3 DNA is kept; its 45 bases are in frame from base 1. The germline V gene encodes CDR1 SGHTA and CDR2 FQGNSA.

Findings and caveats that apply to the study as a whole: How much clinical and demographic metadata was included differed by source and by participant, and the metadata was provided uncurated.

The rearranged chain carries TRBV7-2 and TRBJ1-2; 9 bases in the junction line up with TRBD1. Sequencing was done on a sample of PBMCs or T cells enriched from blood (not recorded which). The source is a woman aged 40 to 55 who had recovered from COVID-19. The CDR3 protein: CASSFQPQGARGYTF. The DNA sequence is given as TGTGCCAGCAGCTTCCAACCACAGGGGGCGCGGGGCTACACCTTC.